This entry is about one TCR beta chain. The data derive from a study of sequential checkpoint blockade in melanoma. The V and J ends lost 2 bases and 1 base respectively, with 12 bases between them. In germline, CDR1 is LGHNA, CDR2 YNFKEQ. CDR3 size: 16 residues. Treatment meaning: randomized to nivolumab then ipilimumab (arm A) or the reverse (arm B). No patient had prior DNA-damaging chemotherapy. Live CD3+CD8+ CD19− CD56− cells were sorted from PBMCs. The table came from immunoSEQ multiplex PCR; TCRdb's copy has only in-frame clones and leaves some out. Here the sample spans about 20,000 clones, 75% to 85% being singletons.

The chain has TRBV4-2 and TRBJ1-5, with a weak D call TRBD1 (6 bases). The receptor was derived from a human donor with melanoma. Source: CD8+ T cells sorted from blood (inferred from file names), taken from a patient given nivolumab and ipilimumab in sequence. CDR3 in DNA: TGTGCCAGCAGCCAAAACCCCCAGGGGAGCAATCAGCCCCAGCATTTT. Translating it yields CASSQNPQGSNQPQHF.